This TCR beta chain was sequenced in a study of T cell responses to AZD1222 COVID-19 vaccine. The CDR3 totals 19 residues. Per the germline V gene, CDR1 is LNHDA and CDR2 is SQIVND (reference sequence). The V gene end was trimmed by 8 bases and the J gene end by 2 bases; junction bases not matched to a gene: 18. Points from the study as a whole: Regions left unmutated in variants are reportedly the target of nearly half of spike-specific TCRs.

A remark on this clone: As yet, its antigen is unknown.

Assay used: immunoSEQ multiplex PCR; TCRdb lists only in-frame clones, some missing. The table includes about 130,000 clones, roughly 82% detected once. This TCR was recovered from an adult in good health. This specimen consisted of peripheral blood, obtained on day 0 of AZD1222 vaccination. V and J are TRBV19 and TRBJ2-6, with 7 bases that match TRBD1. CDR3 residues: CASSPNPGQRIPGANVLTF. The CDR3 DNA reads TGTGCCAGTTCTCCCAATCCGGGACAGCGGATTCCTGGGGCCAACGTCCTGACTTTC.